Below, 27 T cell receptor beta chains from the same sample are listed, as sequenced in a study of response to subunit inactivated influenza vaccine. TCRdb independently ran MiXCR on the RT-PCR reads; one entry per CDR3 protein. This repertoire shows more than 550,000 distinct CDR3 sequences, about 11% found once; its top ten account for more than 9.5%. This sample also appeared in a second study, on T cells expressing NK-cell markers. This second study says: 5'RACE template switching with UMIs produced the TCR beta cDNA.

The starting material was PBMCs from blood, obtained on the day of vaccination. The origin of the receptors is a man aged 50-59 years who received an inactivated influenza vaccine.

The J gene is TRBJ1-1, the V gene TRBV28; D call uncertain. Germline CDR1 reads MDHEN; CDR2 reads SYDVKM. The CDR3 runs to 18 residues. V dropped 4 bases and J dropped 0 bases, with 21 bases sitting between them. The CDR3 sequence: CASSSPEPREGMNTEAFF. CDR3 nucleotides: TGTGCCAGCAGTTCCCCAGAACCCCGGGAAGGCATGAACACTGAAGCTTTCTTT. The variable domain in full, with the rest retrieved from reference TRBV28 and TRBJ1-1, is DVKVTQSSRYLVKRTGEKVFLECVQDMDHENMFWYRQDPGLGLRLIYFSYDVKMKEKGDIPEGYSVSREKKERFSLILESASTNQTSMYLCASSSPEPREGMNTEAFFGQGTRLTVV.

The CDR3 nucleotides are TGTGCCAGCAGTCAGGGTAGCGGGGGGGACCTCTCCTACAATGAGCAGTTCTTC. Residues: CASSQGSGGDLSYNEQFF. The chain is built from TRBV6-2 or TRBV6-3 and TRBJ2-1; 11 nucleotides match TRBD2. J gave up 0 bases and V 5 bases, and 9 bases lay outside the gene matches. Per the germline V gene, CDR1 is MNHEY and CDR2 is SVGEGT. The CDR3 is 18 residues long.

This chain links TRBV12-3 or TRBV12-4 with TRBJ2-2; D call uncertain. Trimming took off 6 bases at V and 3 bases at J, with 11 bases between the two ends. This CDR3 is built from 14 residues. CDR3 sequence reads: CASSTRRDTGELFF. CDR3 in DNA: TGTGCCAGCAGCACACGCCGCGACACCGGGGAGCTGTTTTTT.

The rearrangement joins TRBV2 to TRBJ1-6; D call uncertain. Germline V lookup: CDR1 SNHLY, CDR2 FYNNEI. Between the trimmed V and J ends, which lost 7 bases and 0 bases, there was a span of 7 bases. The CDR3 covers 14 residues. CDR3 sequence reads: CASNTRSYNSPLHF. Written as DNA, the CDR3 is TGTGCCAGCAATACACGCTCCTATAATTCACCCCTCCACTTT.

This clonotype has just a few counts. The chain couples TRBV12-3 or TRBV12-4 to TRBJ2-5, with 9 bases lining up with TRBD2. Trimming removed 5 bases from V and 4 bases from J; junction bases left unmatched: 11. There are 16 residues in the CDR3. This CDR3 is CASSPYPGLAGETQYF. The DNA for the CDR3 is TGTGCCAGCAGTCCTTACCCGGGACTAGCTGGAGAGACCCAGTACTTC.

This clonotype was counted many times. The chain joins TRBV12-3 or TRBV12-4 to TRBJ2-1; TRBD1 is a possible D gene (6 bases). The V end lost 6 bases, the J end lost 3 bases, and 15 bases lay between the germline ends. This CDR3 comprises 15 residues. The CDR3 sequence is CASRGADGIYNEQFF. CDR3 DNA sequence: TGTGCCAGCAGGGGGGCAGACGGTATCTACAATGAGCAGTTCTTC.

This clonotype turned up a few times. The chain uses TRBV5-6 and TRBJ1-4; D is ambiguous. Between the trimmed V and J ends, which lost 4 bases and 3 bases, there was a span of 10 bases. Germline CDR1 reads SGHDT; CDR2 reads YYEEEE. The length of the CDR3 is 14 residues. DNA for the CDR3: TGTGCCAGCAGCCTCGGACCGGCTAATGAAAAACTGTTTTTT. Encoded protein: CASSLGPANEKLFF.

Many counts were recorded for this clonotype. The J gene is TRBJ2-7, the V gene TRBV5-1, with a weak D call TRBD1 (6 bases). The CDR3 is made up of 13 amino acids. The V gene lost 3 bases and the J gene lost 2 bases, with 9 bases spanning the gap. Germline V gene sequence: CDR1 SGHRS, CDR2 YFSETQ. CDR3 in amino acids: CASSSQGTYEQYF. Here the CDR3 DNA reads TGCGCCAGCAGCTCCCAGGGGACCTACGAGCAGTACTTC. Combining the CDR3 with reference TRBV5-1 and TRBJ2-7 gives the whole variable domain KAGVTQTPRYLIKTRGQQVTLSCSPISGHRSVSWYQQTPGQGLQFLFEYFSETQRNKGNFPGRFSGRQFSNSRSEMNVSTLELGDSALYLCASSSQGTYEQYFGPGTRLTVT.

This clonotype was detected only a few times. The J gene is TRBJ1-1, the V gene TRBV3-1; D might be TRBD1 (5 bases). The ends were cut back, 3 bases at V and 10 bases at J, with 15 bases in the middle. Germline V CDR1 and CDR2: LGHDT, YNNKEL (reference sequence). The CDR3 runs to 13 residues. The CDR3 sequence is CASSQDPRVSAFF. The CDR3 region has the DNA TGTGCCAGCAGCCAGGATCCCAGGGTTTCAGCTTTCTTT.

This clonotype was counted many times. V and J are TRBV27 and TRBJ2-7; D is perhaps TRBD2 (6 bases). Germline CDR1 MNHEY, CDR2 SMNVEV (reference sequence). Trimming removed 2 bases from V and 9 bases from J, with 11 bases in between. This CDR3 comprises 12 residues. The CDR3 is CASSLTGDGQYF. The CDR3 nucleotides are TGTGCCAGCAGTTTAACGGGGGACGGGCAGTACTTC.

The chain joins TRBV12-3 or TRBV12-4 to TRBJ1-1; no firm D call. Trimming left V 2 bases short and J 3 bases short, with 10 bases between. The CDR3 length is 14 residues. In DNA, the CDR3 is TGTGCCAGCAGTTTAAAACTCGGGTACACTGAAGCTTTCTTT. Encoded protein: CASSLKLGYTEAFF.

The rearrangement uses TRBV2 and TRBJ2-1; no reliable D call. V was trimmed by 3 bases and J by 1 base, leaving 7 bases between them. The CDR3 loop spans 14 amino acids. Per germline, CDR1 SNHLY and CDR2 FYNNEI. CDR3 residues: CASSDDGSYNEQFF. The CDR3 bases are TGTGCCAGCAGTGACGACGGATCCTACAATGAGCAGTTCTTC. The full variable domain, in which reference TRBV2 and TRBJ2-1 provide the parts outside the CDR3, is EPEVTQTPSHQVTQMGQEVILRCVPISNHLYFYWYRQILGQKVEFLVSFYNNEISEKSEIFDDQFSVERPDGSNFTLKIRSTKLEDSAMYFCASSDDGSYNEQFFGPGTRLTVL.

The chain joins TRBV15 to TRBJ2-2, with 7 bases identical to TRBD1. The germline CDR1 and CDR2 sequences are LNHNV and YYDKDF (reference sequence). Trimming removed 2 bases from V and 6 bases from J; junction bases left unmatched: 0. The CDR3 runs to 13 residues. The CDR3 is CATSRQGAGELFF. CDR3 in DNA: TGTGCCACCAGCAGACAGGGGGCCGGGGAGCTGTTTTTT.

The chain is built from TRBV28 and TRBJ1-1; D call uncertain. CDR1 MDHEN and CDR2 SYDVKM come from the germline V gene. This CDR3 has 15 amino acids. With 7 bases removed from V and 4 bases from J, the gap between germline ends came to 19 bases. The CDR3 coding sequence is TGTGCCAGCACCTCTTCCTACGGAGGGTTCACTGAAGCTTTCTTT. The encoded protein is CASTSSYGGFTEAFF.

The V gene is TRBV6-1, the J gene TRBJ2-1; no reliable D call. The CDR3 contains 14 residues. Germline assignment: CDR1 MNHNS and CDR2 SASEGT. V lost 5 bases and J 5 bases, leaving 13 bases between the germline ends. CDR3 region: CASSPPSLNNEQFF. The CDR3 bases are TGTGCCAGCAGTCCGCCCTCCTTAAACAATGAGCAGTTCTTC.

This clonotype was seen only a few times. V gene TRBV4-1 combines with J gene TRBJ1-4; D possibly corresponds to TRBD1 (5 bases). The CDR3 spans 16 residues. Germline V gene sequence: CDR1 MGHRA, CDR2 YSYEKL. The V and J ends lost 2 bases and 8 bases respectively, with 18 bases between them. In nucleotides, the CDR3 is TGCGCCAGCAGCCAACCGGGACTCACCCTGAGCGAAAAACTGTTTTTT. This codes for CASSQPGLTLSEKLFF.

This clonotype showed up many times. The CDR3 bases are TGTGCCAGCAGTTTATCTTCTAGCTCCTACAATGAGCAGTTCTTC. Its translation is CASSLSSSSYNEQFF. The J gene is TRBJ2-1, the V gene TRBV28; the D is unclear. Trimming removed 1 base at V and 0 bases at J, with 7 bases between. The CDR3 sequence is 15 residues long. CDR1 is MDHEN, CDR2 SYDVKM, per germline.

The rearrangement uses TRBV28 and TRBJ2-5; 8 nucleotides align to TRBD1. The CDR3 length is 13 residues. J was trimmed by 4 bases and V by 7 bases; bases with no gene match: 5. CDR1 and CDR2 from the germline V gene are MDHEN and SYDVKM. CDR3 nucleotide sequence: TGTGCCAGCAAAGGGACAGGCCGAGAGACCCAGTACTTC. Its protein is CASKGTGRETQYF.

This clonotype was recorded a few times. The rearrangement links TRBV5-1 to TRBJ1-3; unclear D gene. The CDR3 is 14 amino acids. V lost 3 bases and J 0 bases, leaving 7 bases between the germline ends. CDR1 and CDR2 (germline): SGHRS, YFSETQ. CDR3 region: CASSSSYSGNTIYF. DNA of the CDR3: TGCGCCAGCAGCTCAAGTTACTCTGGAAACACCATATATTTT.

This chain joins TRBV27 and TRBJ2-3; D is unresolved. Germline CDR1 MNHEY, CDR2 SMNVEV (reference sequence). This CDR3 is built from 14 residues. Deletions cut 2 bases from V and 0 bases from J, with 6 bases between. The CDR3 protein is CASSLEFSTDTQYF. In DNA, the CDR3 is TGTGCCAGCAGTTTAGAATTTAGCACAGATACGCAGTATTTT.

The table lists this clonotype with many counts. The chain links TRBV5-1 to TRBJ2-3, with 7 nucleotides matching TRBD1. V trimming: 0 bases; J trimming: 10 bases; junction bases outside the gene matches: 5. Germline loops: CDR1 SGHRS, CDR2 YFSETQ. This CDR3 spans 13 amino acids. DNA of the CDR3: TGCGCCAGCAGCTTGGTAGGGGGCCGTTCGCAGTATTTT. It translates to CASSLVGGRSQYF. Full variable domain (rest looked up from reference TRBV5-1 and TRBJ2-3): KAGVTQTPRYLIKTRGQQVTLSCSPISGHRSVSWYQQTPGQGLQFLFEYFSETQRNKGNFPGRFSGRQFSNSRSEMNVSTLELGDSALYLCASSLVGGRSQYFGPGTRLTVL.

This sequence joins TRBV4-1 and TRBJ2-7; TRBD2 matches at 7 bases. The J segment lost 2 bases and the V segment lost 1 base, leaving 2 bases of the junction unmatched. From germline, CDR1 is MGHRA and CDR2 YSYEKL. The CDR3 runs 14 residues. The CDR3 DNA sequence: TGCGCCAGCAGCCAAGGGGGGGGACCCTACGAGCAGTACTTC. Amino acids: CASSQGGGPYEQYF.

The V gene is TRBV6-2 or TRBV6-3, the J gene TRBJ2-1; D not certain. The CDR3 runs 13 residues. Per the germline V gene, CDR1 is MNHEY and CDR2 is SVGEGT. The V gene lost 6 bases and the J gene lost 1 base, with 7 bases spanning the gap. CDR3 nucleotide sequence: TGTGCCAGCAGGCCCGCTTCCTACAATGAGCAGTTCTTC. This codes for CASRPASYNEQFF.

This clonotype was seen a handful of times. This chain joins TRBV7-9 and TRBJ2-3, with TRBD2 matching over 14 bases. This CDR3 is built from 17 residues. Trimming cost V 4 bases and J 3 bases; bases outside gene matches: 6. Germline V gives CDR1 SEHNR, CDR2 FQNEAQ (reference sequence). The CDR3 DNA reads TGTGCCAGCAGCTCACAAGGACTAGCGGGAGGTACAGATACGCAGTATTTT. Its translation is CASSSQGLAGGTDTQYF.

The table lists this clonotype with a few counts. The chain has TRBV4-1 and TRBJ2-1, with 7 bases aligning to TRBD1. The CDR3 runs to 16 residues. Per germline, CDR1 MGHRA and CDR2 YSYEKL. V shed 2 bases and J 2 bases; nucleotides not matched to a gene: 6. The CDR3 is CASSQYRTGAYNEQFF. CDR3 DNA sequence: TGCGCCAGCAGCCAATATAGGACAGGAGCCTACAATGAGCAGTTCTTC.

J is TRBJ2-7 and V is TRBV6-2 or TRBV6-3; the D is unclear. Germline V lookup: CDR1 MNHEY, CDR2 SVGEGT. V lost 2 bases, J lost 7 bases, and 9 bases lay in between. There are 12 residues in the CDR3. CDR3 nucleotides: TGTGCCAGCAGTTACCTCAGAGGAGAGCAGTACTTC. Its protein product is CASSYLRGEQYF.

The CDR3 spells CASSHPPTTDTQYF. For the CDR3, the DNA is TGCGCCAGCAGCCATCCTCCTACTACAGATACGCAGTATTTT. V gene TRBV4-1 combines with J gene TRBJ2-3; D gene unclear. Germline CDR1 is MGHRA and CDR2 is YSYEKL. This CDR3 has 14 residues. V dropped 3 bases and J dropped 3 bases, with 10 bases sitting between them.